This note documents a single T cell receptor (beta chain) sequence. The sample originates from a study of shared clonotypes between healthy human individuals. CDR1 and CDR2 (germline): SGHTA, FQGTGA. V lost 2 bases to trimming and J lost 1 base, with 12 bases between them. The CDR3 covers 15 residues. Unsorted PBMCs provided DNA that was sequenced on ten immunoSEQ deep assay plates. Using immunoSEQ multiplex PCR, the repertoire was profiled, and TCRdb retains in-frame clones only, with some absent. The repertoire holds hundreds of thousands of clones, around 78% seen once, with 10% to 15% in the top ten. Only Caucasian adults living in Nashville, Tennessee made up the donor group.

This TCR came from a woman aged 40-49 years in good health. Some clones in this sample may be carry-over from other donors' samples. The V call is TRBV7-3, the J call TRBJ2-7, with D possibly TRBD1 on 5 matching bases. Input material: PBMCs. CDR3 DNA: TGTGCCAGCAGCTTATCCGCCTCAGGGTCCTACGAGCAGTACTTC. Amino acid sequence: CASSLSASGSYEQYF.